This T cell receptor beta chain was observed in a study of T cell repertoires in aging, cancer and after chemotherapy. Notes on the study in general: Compared with age-matched healthy donors, untreated hematological or solid cancer patients showed higher blood TCR clonality.

This clonotype was observed a handful of times. Its antigen is unknown. Peripheral blood genomic DNA, not sorted cells or RNA, was the template. Rearranged V-D-J TRB sequences were amplified with a mixed TRB-A/B primer pool. From the multiplex PCR reads, TCRdb called clonotypes with MiXCR, one entry per CDR3 protein. The sample gives approximately 3,000 distinct CDR3 sequences, 30% to 35% of which show up once; around 9.8% is in the top ten. This clonotype was sampled from a human donor with a solid tumor. Sequenced: blood.

The CDR3 spells CASRVMRGEGSPLHF. The CDR3 DNA follows: TGTGCCAGCAGGGTTATGCGGGGAGAAGGTTCACCCCTCCACTTT. The chain combines TRBV28 with TRBJ1-6, with D hard to call. The CDR3 is made up of 15 amino acids. CDR1 MDHEN and CDR2 SYDVKM come from the germline V gene. The V gene lost 6 bases and the J gene lost 9 bases, with 18 bases spanning the gap.